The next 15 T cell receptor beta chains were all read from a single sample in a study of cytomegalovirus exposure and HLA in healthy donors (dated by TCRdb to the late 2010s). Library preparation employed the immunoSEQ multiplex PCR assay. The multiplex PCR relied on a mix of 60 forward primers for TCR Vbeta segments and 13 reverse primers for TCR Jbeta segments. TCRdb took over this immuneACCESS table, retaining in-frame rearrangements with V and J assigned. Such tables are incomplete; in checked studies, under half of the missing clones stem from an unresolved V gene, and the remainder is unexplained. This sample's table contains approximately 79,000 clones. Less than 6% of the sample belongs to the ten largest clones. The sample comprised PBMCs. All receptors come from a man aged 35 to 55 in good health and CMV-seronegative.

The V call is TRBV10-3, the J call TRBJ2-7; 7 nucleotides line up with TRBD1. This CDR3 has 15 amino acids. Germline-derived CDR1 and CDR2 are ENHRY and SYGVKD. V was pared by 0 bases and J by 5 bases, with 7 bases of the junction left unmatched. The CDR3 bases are TGTGCCATCAGTGAGTCGAGTCCGACAGGGAACGAGCAGTACTTC. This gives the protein CAISESSPTGNEQYF.

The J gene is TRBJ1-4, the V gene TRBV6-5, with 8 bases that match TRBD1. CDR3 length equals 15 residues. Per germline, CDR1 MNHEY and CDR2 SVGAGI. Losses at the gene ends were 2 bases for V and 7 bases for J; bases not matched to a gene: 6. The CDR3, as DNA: TGTGCCAGCAGTTACAGGAACGACAGGGGTGAAAAACTGTTTTTT. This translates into CASSYRNDRGEKLFF.

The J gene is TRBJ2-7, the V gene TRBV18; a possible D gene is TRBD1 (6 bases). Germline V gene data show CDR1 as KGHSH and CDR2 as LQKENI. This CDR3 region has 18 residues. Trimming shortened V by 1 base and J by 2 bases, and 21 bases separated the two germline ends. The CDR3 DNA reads TGTGCCAGCTCACCACGAGGGGCCACAGGGAGTGGTACCTACGAGCAGTACTTC. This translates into CASSPRGATGSGTYEQYF.

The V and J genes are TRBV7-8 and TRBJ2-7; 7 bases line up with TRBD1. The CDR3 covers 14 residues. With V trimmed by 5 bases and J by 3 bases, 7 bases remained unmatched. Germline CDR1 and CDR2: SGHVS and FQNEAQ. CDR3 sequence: CASSPRTGNYEQYF. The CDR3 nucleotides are TGTGCCAGCAGCCCGCGGACAGGTAACTACGAGCAGTACTTC.

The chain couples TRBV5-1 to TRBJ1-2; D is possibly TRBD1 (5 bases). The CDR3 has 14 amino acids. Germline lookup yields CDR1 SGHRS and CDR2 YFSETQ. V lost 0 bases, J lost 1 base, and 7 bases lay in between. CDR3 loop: CASSLAGLNYGYTF. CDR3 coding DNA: TGCGCCAGCAGCTTGGCGGGACTTAACTATGGCTACACCTTC.

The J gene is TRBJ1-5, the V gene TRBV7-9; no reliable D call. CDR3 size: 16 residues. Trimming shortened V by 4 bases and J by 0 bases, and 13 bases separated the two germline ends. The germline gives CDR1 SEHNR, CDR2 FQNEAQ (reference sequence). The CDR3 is CASSYSGWNSNQPQHF. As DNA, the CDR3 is TGTGCCAGCAGCTACTCGGGGTGGAATAGCAATCAGCCCCAGCATTTT.

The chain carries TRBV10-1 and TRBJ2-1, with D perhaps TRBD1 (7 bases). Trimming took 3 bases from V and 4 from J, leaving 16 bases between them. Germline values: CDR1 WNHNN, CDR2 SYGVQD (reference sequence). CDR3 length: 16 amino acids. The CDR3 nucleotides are TGCGCCAGCAGTGAAGAGGGCAGGGGGACTTACAATGAGCAGTTCTTC. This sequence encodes CASSEEGRGTYNEQFF.

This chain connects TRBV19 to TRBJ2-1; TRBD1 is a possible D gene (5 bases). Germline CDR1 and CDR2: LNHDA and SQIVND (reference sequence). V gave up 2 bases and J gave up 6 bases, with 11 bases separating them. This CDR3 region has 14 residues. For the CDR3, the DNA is TGTGCCAGTAGTATAACTAAGGGGCGCAATGAGCAGTTCTTC. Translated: CASSITKGRNEQFF.

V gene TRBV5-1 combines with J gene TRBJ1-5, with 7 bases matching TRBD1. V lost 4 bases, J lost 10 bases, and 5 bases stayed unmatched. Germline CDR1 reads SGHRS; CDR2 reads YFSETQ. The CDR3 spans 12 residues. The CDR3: CASSTNRGPQHF. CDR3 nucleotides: TGCGCCAGCAGCACGAACAGGGGACCCCAGCATTTT.

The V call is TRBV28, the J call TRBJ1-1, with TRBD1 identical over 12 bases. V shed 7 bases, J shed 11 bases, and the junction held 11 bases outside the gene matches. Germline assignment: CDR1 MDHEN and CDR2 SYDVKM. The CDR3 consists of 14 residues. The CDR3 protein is CASNLPGQGAMAFF. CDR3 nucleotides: TGTGCCAGCAACCTACCGGGACAGGGGGCAATGGCTTTCTTT. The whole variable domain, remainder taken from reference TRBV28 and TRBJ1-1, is DVKVTQSSRYLVKRTGEKVFLECVQDMDHENMFWYRQDPGLGLRLIYFSYDVKMKEKGDIPEGYSVSREKKERFSLILESASTNQTSMYLCASNLPGQGAMAFFGQGTRLTVV.

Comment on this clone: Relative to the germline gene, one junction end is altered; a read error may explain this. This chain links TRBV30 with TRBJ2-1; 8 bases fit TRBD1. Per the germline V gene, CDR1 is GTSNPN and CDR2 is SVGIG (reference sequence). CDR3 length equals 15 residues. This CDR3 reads CASSSRTGFDNEQFF. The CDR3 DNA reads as TGTGCCTCGAGTTCTAGGACAGGGTTCGACAATGAGCAGTTCTTC.

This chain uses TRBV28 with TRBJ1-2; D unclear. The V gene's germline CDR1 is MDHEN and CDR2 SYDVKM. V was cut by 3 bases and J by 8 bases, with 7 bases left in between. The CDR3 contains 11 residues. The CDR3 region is CASSFQLGYTF. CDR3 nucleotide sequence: TGTGCCAGCAGTTTCCAATTGGGCTACACCTTC.

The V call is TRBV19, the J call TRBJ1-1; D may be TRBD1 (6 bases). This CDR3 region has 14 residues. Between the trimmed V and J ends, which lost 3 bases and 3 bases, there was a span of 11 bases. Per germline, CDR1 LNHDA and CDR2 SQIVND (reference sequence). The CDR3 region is CASSMKGHYTEAFF. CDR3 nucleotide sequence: TGTGCCAGTAGTATGAAGGGACACTACACTGAAGCTTTCTTT.

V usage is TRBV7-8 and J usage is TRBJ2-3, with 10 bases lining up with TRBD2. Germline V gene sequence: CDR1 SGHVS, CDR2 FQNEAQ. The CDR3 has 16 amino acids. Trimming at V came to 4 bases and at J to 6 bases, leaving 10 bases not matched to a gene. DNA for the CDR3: TGTGCCAGCAGCTCCTTCAGCGGGGGGGCAACCGATACGCAGTATTTT. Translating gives CASSSFSGGATDTQYF.

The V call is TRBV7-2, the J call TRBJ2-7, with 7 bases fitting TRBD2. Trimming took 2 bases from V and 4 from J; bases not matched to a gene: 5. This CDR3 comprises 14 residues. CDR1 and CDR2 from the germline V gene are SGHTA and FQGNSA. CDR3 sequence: CASSLHGGGYEQYF. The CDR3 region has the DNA TGTGCCAGCAGCTTACACGGGGGAGGGTACGAGCAGTACTTC.